The 31 T cell receptor beta chains below all came from one sample that was sequenced in a study of T cells expressing NK-cell markers. TCRdb reprocessed the 5' RACE reads; each CDR3 protein has one entry and no DNA is given. This listing includes 450,000 to 600,000 distinct CDR3 sequences. Source material: blood T cells: a sorted CD56 or NKG2C T cell subset, CD4+ or CD8+ T cells, or bulk PBMC T cells (not recorded which). Source of these receptors: a man younger than 30 in good health.

This sequence joins TRBV15 and TRBJ2-3; there is no DNA to check the TCRdb D call of TRBD2. Germline CDR1 and CDR2: LNHNV and YYDKDF (reference sequence). The CDR3 extends over 16 amino acids. The CDR3 spells CATSRDRAASTDTQYF.

The genes are TRBV7-8 and TRBJ1-5; TCRdb picks TRBD1, but there is no DNA to check that call. The V gene's germline CDR1 is SGHVS and CDR2 FQNEAQ. This CDR3 comprises 15 residues. This chain's CDR3 is CASSPLGAGNQPQHF.

V and J are TRBV4-2 and TRBJ2-2; the TRBD1 assignment by TCRdb is unverifiable without DNA. The CDR3 consists of 18 residues. Germline V gene lookup returns CDR1 LGHNA and CDR2 YNFKEQ. CDR3 amino acids: CASSLDLDRAVDTGELFF.

The chain is built from TRBV29-1 and TRBJ1-2; TCRdb's D call, TRBD1, is unchecked because there is no DNA. Per the germline V gene, CDR1 is SQVTM and CDR2 is ANQGSEA. This CDR3 comprises 14 residues. This CDR3 reads CSVSPSTGNYGYTF.

The V call is TRBV7-9, the J call TRBJ2-6; TCRdb returns TRBD1, unconfirmable since there is no DNA. CDR3 length: 17 amino acids. Germline V gene lookup returns CDR1 SEHNR and CDR2 FQNEAQ (reference sequence). Here the CDR3 reads CASDEWQGPSGANVLTF.

The chain combines TRBV10-3 with TRBJ2-1; the D call of TRBD1 rests on TCRdb alone, since no DNA is present to check it. Per germline, CDR1 ENHRY and CDR2 SYGVKD. The CDR3 is 13 amino acids. The CDR3 sequence is CAISATGGHEQFF.

The V and J genes are TRBV29-1 and TRBJ1-2; the D call from TCRdb, TRBD1, cannot be confirmed without DNA. The length of the CDR3 is 15 residues. The germline V gene encodes CDR1 SQVTM and CDR2 ANQGSEA. This CDR3 reads CSVGVVRGQTYGYTF.

J is TRBJ1-1 and V is TRBV20-1. The CDR3 sequence is 15 residues long. The germline V gene encodes CDR1 DFQATT and CDR2 SNEGSKA (reference sequence). The CDR3 region is CSAEGPGFMNTEAFF.

The V call is TRBV5-5, the J call TRBJ2-3. Germline V lookup: CDR1 SGHKS, CDR2 YYEKEE (reference sequence). CDR3 length equals 11 residues. CDR3 sequence reads: CASSSMATQYF.

The rearrangement links TRBV20-1 to TRBJ2-5; the D gene TCRdb calls, TRBD2, cannot be checked with no DNA. Looked up from germline, CDR1 is DFQATT and CDR2 is SNEGSKA (reference sequence). This CDR3 has 15 amino acids. CDR3 in amino acids: CSARGLSGTRGAQYF.

This chain links TRBV20-1 with TRBJ2-7. The CDR3 covers 12 residues. Germline CDR1 is DFQATT and CDR2 is SNEGSKA (reference sequence). This CDR3 is CSARGGPGEQYF.

This chain uses TRBV6-2 or TRBV6-3 with TRBJ2-5; TCRdb reports TRBD2, a call that lacks DNA to check it against. The CDR3 is 15 amino acids. Germline lookup yields CDR1 MNHEY and CDR2 SVGEGT. The CDR3 is CATSASGRRQETQYF.

Here the CDR3 reads CASSPRLAGGAITYNEQFF. The chain links TRBV7-8 to TRBJ2-1; the TCRdb call, TRBD2, lacks DNA for checking. CDR3 length: 19 amino acids. The germline CDR1 and CDR2 sequences are SGHVS and FQNEAQ.

This sequence joins TRBV5-5 and TRBJ2-2; TCRdb returns TRBD1, unconfirmable since there is no DNA. The CDR3 spans 17 residues. CDR1 is SGHKS and CDR2 is YYEKEE in the germline V gene (reference sequence). CDR3 region: CASSPTGTGVDTGELFF. The variable domain in full, completed from reference TRBV5-5 and TRBJ2-2, reads DAGVTQSPTHLIKTRGQQVTLRCSPISGHKSVSWYQQVLGQGPQFIFQYYEKEERGRGNFPDRFSARQFPNYSSELNVNALLLGDSALYLCASSPTGTGVDTGELFFGEGSRLTVL.

The rearrangement uses TRBV10-3 and TRBJ2-2; TCRdb's assignment of TRBD2 cannot be checked, as there is no DNA. The CDR3 is 16 amino acids. Germline CDR1 ENHRY, CDR2 SYGVKD. CDR3 sequence reads: CAISDRGTSNTGELFF.

The genes are TRBV27 and TRBJ1-1; with no DNA, the TCRdb D assignment of TRBD1 cannot be verified. The CDR3 length is 13 residues. Germline CDR1 and CDR2: MNHEY and SMNVEV (reference sequence). The CDR3 is CASSWGGNTEAFF.

The CDR3 loop is CSARPDAGHNNQPQHF. The gene calls are TRBV20-1 and TRBJ1-5; TCRdb calls TRBD1, which cannot be checked without DNA. The germline gives CDR1 DFQATT, CDR2 SNEGSKA (reference sequence). The CDR3 sequence is 16 residues long.

The chain combines TRBV29-1 with TRBJ1-2; TCRdb's assignment of TRBD1 cannot be checked, as there is no DNA. The CDR3 extends over 14 amino acids. CDR1 is SQVTM, CDR2 ANQGSEA, per germline. The CDR3 protein is CSVYKQDPNYGYTF.

The genes are TRBV6-5 and TRBJ1-1. In germline, CDR1 is MNHEY, CDR2 SVGAGI. This CDR3 is built from 15 residues. The CDR3 sequence: CASSPYRLSNTEAFF.

The V gene is TRBV6-6, the J gene TRBJ1-2; no DNA is available, so the TRBD1 call from TCRdb remains unchecked. Per germline, CDR1 MNHNY and CDR2 SVGAGI (reference sequence). CDR3 length equals 12 residues. The CDR3 sequence: CASSPTDRGYTF.

The chain links TRBV3-1 to TRBJ2-1; TCRdb indicates TRBD1, and absent DNA this call remains unverified. Germline V lookup: CDR1 LGHDT, CDR2 YNNKEL (reference sequence). The CDR3 covers 15 residues. The CDR3 loop reads CASSLGGQGAGEQFF.

J is TRBJ2-1 and V is TRBV7-2; TCRdb proposes TRBD1, but this gene call is untestable without DNA. The CDR3 consists of 14 residues. Germline CDR1 SGHTA, CDR2 FQGNSA. The CDR3: CASSHGERVHEQFF. Combining the CDR3 with reference TRBV7-2 and TRBJ2-1 gives the whole variable domain GAGVSQSPSNKVTEKGKDVELRCDPISGHTALYWYRQSLGQGLEFLIYFQGNSAPDKSGLPSDRFSAERTGGSVSTLTIQRTQQEDSAVYLCASSHGERVHEQFFGPGTRLTVL.

The chain is built from TRBV29-1 and TRBJ2-1; TCRdb indicates TRBD2, and absent DNA this call remains unverified. The germline V gene has CDR1 SQVTM and CDR2 ANQGSEA. This CDR3 spans 14 amino acids. Here the CDR3 reads CSSTAGAAGGEQFF.

J is TRBJ1-2 and V is TRBV10-3. Germline values: CDR1 ENHRY, CDR2 SYGVKD. The CDR3 consists of 13 residues. CDR3 protein: CAISDMAGYGYTF.

The chain has TRBV12-3 or TRBV12-4 and TRBJ2-5; there is no DNA to check the TCRdb D call of TRBD1. This CDR3 is 14 amino acids long. This CDR3 reads CASSLTGGQETQYF.

CDR3: CASSGTGGNYGYTF. The chain uses TRBV7-6 and TRBJ1-2; TCRdb outputs TRBD1, but without DNA this stays unchecked. CDR1 and CDR2 (germline): SGHVS, FNYEAQ. This CDR3 contains 14 residues.

V usage is TRBV5-1 and J usage is TRBJ2-1; the TCRdb call, TRBD1, lacks DNA for checking. Germline lookup yields CDR1 SGHRS and CDR2 YFSETQ. The CDR3 covers 14 residues. CDR3 protein: CASSLPTWQGTQFF.

The chain couples TRBV5-5 to TRBJ2-4; TCRdb picks TRBD1, but there is no DNA to check that call. Per the germline V gene, CDR1 is SGHKS and CDR2 is YYEKEE (reference sequence). This CDR3 has 16 residues. CDR3 sequence reads: CASSLRREEAKNIQYF.

This sequence joins TRBV6-5 and TRBJ2-7; TCRdb outputs TRBD2, but without DNA this stays unchecked. CDR1 MNHEY and CDR2 SVGAGI come from the germline V gene. The CDR3 loop spans 15 amino acids. The CDR3 sequence: CASSYSIGTSGEQYF.

The chain is built from TRBV18 and TRBJ2-4; there is no DNA to check the TCRdb D call of TRBD2. This CDR3 region has 14 residues. Germline values: CDR1 KGHSH, CDR2 LQKENI. CDR3 residues: CASSPPSSGSDKYF.

The V and J genes are TRBV6-5 and TRBJ2-2; TCRdb gives TRBD2 as the D gene, but with no DNA this cannot be confirmed. This CDR3 is built from 16 residues. CDR1 is MNHEY and CDR2 is SVGAGI in the germline V gene. The chain's CDR3 is CASSYSPGTRGGELFF.